The 31 T cell receptor beta chains below were found in one sample sequenced in a study of T cell changes during pregnancy in multiple sclerosis. Data came from immunoSEQ multiplex PCR; TCRdb stores just in-frame clones and leaves some out. The sample contains about 46,000 clones, less than 95% of which appear only once. The sample in question was CD8+ T cells from peripheral blood mononuclear cells, obtained in the second trimester of pregnancy. These receptors originate from a female donor with multiple sclerosis, enrolled in a pregnancy study.

The J gene is TRBJ2-3, the V gene TRBV2; weak D call: TRBD1 (6 bases). CDR1 SNHLY and CDR2 FYNNEI come from the germline V gene. Deletions cut 4 bases from V and 2 bases from J, with 10 bases between. The CDR3 is 14 amino acids. CDR3 in DNA: TGTGCCAGCAGTGGGGGGCGGATCACAGATACGCAGTATTTT. Residues: CASSGGRITDTQYF.

The V call is TRBV18, the J call TRBJ1-5, with D tentatively TRBD1 (5 bases). The germline V and J ends were trimmed by 4 bases and 10 bases, with 17 bases remaining between them. Germline-derived CDR1 and CDR2 are KGHSH and LQKENI. The CDR3 sequence is 14 residues long. The CDR3 spells CASSLATGGVPQHF. In nucleotides, the CDR3 is TGTGCCAGCTCACTCGCCACCGGGGGAGTTCCCCAGCATTTT.

The chain joins TRBV7-2 to TRBJ2-1; 7 positions match TRBD1. The CDR3 totals 15 residues. Unmatched junction bases numbered 4, after V lost 1 base and J lost 4 bases. Germline loops: CDR1 SGHTA, CDR2 FQGNSA. This CDR3 is CASSLGQGMYNEQFF. In DNA form, the CDR3 reads TGTGCCAGCAGCTTAGGACAGGGCATGTACAATGAGCAGTTCTTC. The full variable domain, rest sourced from reference TRBV7-2 and TRBJ2-1, is GAGVSQSPSNKVTEKGKDVELRCDPISGHTALYWYRQSLGQGLEFLIYFQGNSAPDKSGLPSDRFSAERTGGSVSTLTIQRTQQEDSAVYLCASSLGQGMYNEQFFGPGTRLTVL.

This chain connects TRBV20-1 to TRBJ2-5; D perhaps matches TRBD1 (6 bases). This CDR3 is 11 amino acids long. Germline lookup yields CDR1 DFQATT and CDR2 SNEGSKA (reference sequence). With 6 bases removed from V and 5 bases from J, the gap between germline ends came to 10 bases. CDR3 in DNA: TGCAGTGCCGCGAGGGGGGAGACCCAGTACTTC. It codes for CSAARGETQYF.

The chain uses TRBV4-2 and TRBJ1-2, with D possibly matching TRBD1 (5 bases). The ends were cut back, 0 bases at V and 4 bases at J, with 21 bases in the middle. The CDR3 is 18 amino acids. Germline lookup yields CDR1 LGHNA and CDR2 YNFKEQ. The CDR3 here is CASSQDSGVGGAPYGYTF. In DNA form, the CDR3 reads TGTGCCAGCAGCCAAGATTCGGGGGTTGGAGGGGCCCCCTATGGCTACACCTTC.

The V and J genes are TRBV19 and TRBJ2-1, with 10 bases fitting TRBD2. J lost 0 bases, V lost 8 bases, and 13 bases had no gene match. The CDR3 is made up of 18 amino acids. Germline CDR1 reads LNHDA; CDR2 reads SQIVND (reference sequence). CDR3 sequence reads: CASSLASGGLSSYNEQFF. CDR3 sequence (DNA): TGTGCCAGTTCCCTGGCTAGCGGGGGCCTTAGCTCCTACAATGAGCAGTTCTTC.

Remarks on this clone: At the DNA level, this CDR3 is encoded by other sequences in the same sample as well. This chain uses TRBV6-5 with TRBJ1-1, with a weak D call TRBD1 (6 bases). Germline V CDR1 and CDR2: MNHEY, SVGAGI. The CDR3 is 16 residues long. Trimming took off 0 bases at V and 3 bases at J, with 14 bases between the two ends. In DNA, the CDR3 is TGTGCCAGCAGTTACTCCCTCTACAGGGCGGACACTGAAGCTTTCTTT. This gives the protein CASSYSLYRADTEAFF.

The chain combines TRBV19 with TRBJ2-2; 9 bases match TRBD2. Germline loops: CDR1 LNHDA, CDR2 SQIVND (reference sequence). The CDR3 extends over 17 amino acids. V lost 2 bases to trimming and J lost 1 base; unmatched junction nucleotides: 5. CDR3 nucleotide sequence: TGTGCCAGTAGTATATTGCGGGGGGGGCTGAACACCGGGGAGCTGTTTTTT. Encoded protein: CASSILRGGLNTGELFF.

CDR3 bases: TGTGCCAGCAGCTTCTCCGGGAGGGAATCACCCCTCCACTTT. It is translated as CASSFSGRESPLHF. V usage is TRBV13 and J usage is TRBJ1-6; D remains unclear. CDR3 length: 14 amino acids. Trimming took 3 bases from V and 10 from J, leaving 13 bases between them. The germline V gene has CDR1 PRHDT and CDR2 FYEKMQ (reference sequence).

The chain employs TRBV4-3 and TRBJ2-7, with a possible D match to TRBD2 (5 bases). V lost 5 bases and J 1 base, leaving 15 bases between the germline ends. CDR1 and CDR2 (germline): LGHNA, YSLEER. The CDR3 runs to 15 residues. The DNA for the CDR3 is TGCGCCAGCAGCGATGGAGGCGGGTCGTCCTACGAGCAGTACTTC. Protein product: CASSDGGGSSYEQYF.

The J gene is TRBJ1-2, the V gene TRBV7-6; weak D call: TRBD1 (6 bases). CDR3 length: 14 residues. CDR1 is SGHVS, CDR2 FNYEAQ, per germline. The V and J ends lost 5 bases and 4 bases respectively, with 14 bases between them. CDR3 amino acids: CASSPETGSYGYTF. The CDR3 bases are TGTGCCAGCAGCCCGGAAACAGGGAGCTATGGCTACACCTTC.

This chain joins TRBV4-3 and TRBJ2-1, with 8 bases aligning to TRBD2. This CDR3 contains 16 residues. Losses at the gene ends were 0 bases for V and 7 bases for J; bases not matched to a gene: 8. Per the germline V gene, CDR1 is LGHNA and CDR2 is YSLEER. In DNA form, the CDR3 reads TGCGCCAGCAGCCAAGATCCAGGTAGCGGGGCGAATGAGCAGTTCTTC. This sequence encodes CASSQDPGSGANEQFF.

The CDR3 DNA is TGTGCCAGCAGCGTAGATAGCGGGGGGGTATACAATGAGCAGTTCTTC. The encoded protein is CASSVDSGGVYNEQFF. This chain connects TRBV7-3 to TRBJ2-1; TRBD2 matches at 11 bases. Germline CDR1 SGHTA, CDR2 FQGTGA. V lost 5 bases and J lost 4; bases outside the gene matches: 7. The CDR3 is 16 residues long.

This clone was detected only once. The chain employs TRBV4-1 and TRBJ2-7; 10 nucleotides match TRBD1. The germline V gene encodes CDR1 MGHRA and CDR2 YSYEKL. V lost 2 bases, J lost 7 bases, and 11 bases stayed unmatched. The CDR3 consists of 16 residues. This CDR3 reads CASSQPDRGLFYEQYF. The CDR3 bases are TGCGCCAGCAGCCAACCCGACAGGGGGCTCTTCTATGAGCAGTACTTC.

This sequence joins TRBV2 and TRBJ2-5, with 9 bases fitting TRBD2. V lost 3 bases, J lost 3 bases, and 2 bases stayed unmatched. The length of the CDR3 is 14 residues. Looked up from germline, CDR1 is SNHLY and CDR2 is FYNNEI. The CDR3 region has the DNA TGTGCCAGCAGTGAGGCTAGCGGGGAAGAGACCCAGTACTTC. This translates into CASSEASGEETQYF.

The rearrangement links TRBV6-6 to TRBJ2-2, with D hard to call. Trimming removed 0 bases from V and 6 bases from J, with 14 bases in between. Germline CDR1 is MNHNY and CDR2 is SVGAGI (reference sequence). This CDR3 is built from 16 residues. CDR3 in amino acids: CASSYSTRMAAGELFF. In DNA form, the CDR3 reads TGTGCCAGCAGTTACTCGACCAGGATGGCCGCCGGGGAGCTGTTTTTT.

The CDR3, as DNA: TGTGCCAGCAGCACCACGGGTGGTAAGGCAGATACGCAGTATTTT. This codes for CASSTTGGKADTQYF. V and J are TRBV7-3 and TRBJ2-3; D not resolved. With 5 bases removed from V and 4 bases from J, the gap between germline ends came to 16 bases. CDR1 is SGHTA, CDR2 FQGTGA, per germline. This CDR3 is built from 15 residues.

The genes are TRBV15 and TRBJ1-2; D gene uncertain. The CDR3 sequence is 14 residues long. Germline V CDR1 and CDR2: LNHNV, YYDKDF (reference sequence). V was pared by 0 bases and J by 5 bases, with 10 bases between. The CDR3 sequence is CATSRDALSYGYTF. CDR3 nucleotide sequence: TGTGCCACCAGCAGAGATGCACTTTCATATGGCTACACCTTC.

The chain joins TRBV14 to TRBJ1-1; the D gene is possibly TRBD1 (5 bases). Trimming stripped 8 bases from V and 0 bases from J, with 19 bases between. This CDR3 is built from 16 residues. Germline V CDR1 and CDR2: SGHDN, FVKESK. CDR3 loop: CASQAANQGMNTEAFF. The CDR3 nucleotides are TGTGCCAGCCAAGCAGCCAACCAGGGAATGAACACTGAAGCTTTCTTT.

This rearrangement joins TRBV18 to TRBJ2-3, with TRBD1 identical over 7 bases. The germline CDR1 and CDR2 sequences are KGHSH and LQKENI. Trimming took 6 bases from V and 3 from J; bases not matched to a gene: 6. The CDR3 totals 14 residues. CDR3 region: CASSTGVVTDTQYF. As DNA, the CDR3 is TGTGCCAGCTCCACAGGGGTTGTGACAGATACGCAGTATTTT.

This clone came up once. V is TRBV29-1 and J is TRBJ1-1, with unresolved D. Per the germline V gene, CDR1 is SQVTM and CDR2 is ANQGSEA. There are 12 residues in the CDR3. The V and J ends lost 6 bases and 5 bases respectively, with 13 bases between them. DNA of the CDR3: TGCAGCGTGGATCTCGGAGGGACTGAAGCTTTCTTT. Translated, it gives CSVDLGGTEAFF.

This chain connects TRBV19 to TRBJ2-3, with unresolved D. The V gene lost 5 bases and the J gene lost 0 bases, with 3 bases spanning the gap. This CDR3 is 12 amino acids long. Germline V gene lookup returns CDR1 LNHDA and CDR2 SQIVND (reference sequence). This chain's CDR3 is CASSPSTDTQYF. The CDR3, as DNA: TGTGCCAGTAGTCCTAGCACAGATACGCAGTATTTT. The variable domain in full, completed from reference TRBV19 and TRBJ2-3, reads DGGITQSPKYLFRKEGQNVTLSCEQNLNHDAMYWYRQDPGQGLRLIYYSQIVNDFQKGDIAEGYSVSREKKESFPLTVTSAQKNPTAFYLCASSPSTDTQYFGPGTRLTVL.

This clone was observed a few times. The V call is TRBV4-3, the J call TRBJ2-7, with D perhaps matching TRBD1 (6 bases). This CDR3 region has 13 residues. CDR1 and CDR2 from the germline V gene are LGHNA and YSLEER. Trimming left V 0 bases short and J 5 bases short, with 8 bases between. The CDR3 DNA reads TGCGCCAGCAGCCAAGACAGGGGTGACGAGCAGTACTTC. Amino acid sequence: CASSQDRGDEQYF.

In nucleotides, the CDR3 is TGCGCCAGCAGCCCGTCCGGGGGGCCAGATACGCAGTATTTT. Amino acids: CASSPSGGPDTQYF. J is TRBJ2-3 and V is TRBV4-3, with TRBD2 as a possible D gene (7 bases). V was clipped by 4 bases and J by 4 bases, with 12 bases between them. CDR3 length: 14 amino acids. Germline CDR1 and CDR2: LGHNA and YSLEER.

The rearrangement uses TRBV7-9 and TRBJ2-6; D not certain. Germline CDR1 reads SEHNR; CDR2 reads FQNEAQ (reference sequence). This CDR3 region has 13 residues. Trimming took 7 bases from V and 0 from J, leaving 4 bases between them. In DNA form, the CDR3 reads TGTGCCAGCACCGGCTCTGGGGCCAACGTCCTGACTTTC. Translation gives CASTGSGANVLTF.

The rearrangement uses TRBV9 and TRBJ2-6; 9 bases agree with TRBD1. The CDR3 sequence is 18 residues long. Germline-derived CDR1 and CDR2 are SGDLS and YYNGEE. Losses at the gene ends were 2 bases for V and 2 bases for J; bases not matched to a gene: 8. The CDR3 reads CASSVSRDREAGANVLTF. CDR3 in DNA: TGTGCCAGCAGCGTTTCCCGGGACAGGGAGGCTGGGGCCAACGTCCTGACTTTC.

The genes are TRBV5-6 and TRBJ2-2; TRBD1 agrees at 7 bases. CDR1 and CDR2 from the germline V gene are SGHDT and YYEEEE. The V and J ends lost 5 bases and 2 bases, in that order; junction bases with no gene match: 6. The CDR3 extends over 15 amino acids. In nucleotides, the CDR3 is TGTGCCAGCAGGGAACAGGGGCGTAACACCGGGGAGCTGTTTTTT. Translated: CASREQGRNTGELFF.

This chain connects TRBV7-9 to TRBJ1-1; weak D call: TRBD1 (6 bases). Trimming stripped 5 bases from V and 0 bases from J, with 13 bases between. Germline V gene sequence: CDR1 SEHNR, CDR2 FQNEAQ (reference sequence). The CDR3 sequence is 15 residues long. The CDR3 loop is CASSQTGFMNTEAFF. The CDR3 DNA is TGTGCCAGCAGCCAGACAGGTTTCATGAACACTGAAGCTTTCTTT.

V usage is TRBV5-4 and J usage is TRBJ1-2, with a tentative D call TRBD1 (5 bases). V was trimmed by 1 base and J by 0 bases, leaving 13 bases between them. Germline V lookup: CDR1 SGHNT, CDR2 YYREEE (reference sequence). The CDR3 totals 16 residues. The DNA of the CDR3 is TGTGCCAGCAGCTTGCCGAGGCGGACAACTAACTATGGCTACACCTTC. Amino acids: CASSLPRRTTNYGYTF.

The genes are TRBV11-2 and TRBJ1-6, with D hard to call. CDR3 size: 17 residues. Germline values: CDR1 SGHAT, CDR2 FQNNGV. Trimming took 3 bases from V and 5 from J, leaving 17 bases between them. CDR3: CASSFWAPRRNNSPLHF. CDR3 in DNA: TGTGCCAGCAGCTTTTGGGCCCCGAGAAGGAATAATTCACCCCTCCACTTT.

V is TRBV9 and J is TRBJ2-4; D is possibly TRBD2 (5 bases). The V end was cut by 3 bases, the J end by 8 bases, with 12 bases between. The CDR3 runs to 13 residues. Germline lookup yields CDR1 SGDLS and CDR2 YYNGEE. The CDR3 DNA sequence: TGTGCCAGCAGCGCCCGGTGGGGAGACATTCAGTACTTC. Encoded protein: CASSARWGDIQYF.